Given below is one TCR beta chain in context. This sample also contains other DNA sequences that code for the same CDR3. This sample is drawn from a study of blood T cell repertoires in COVID-19. Study summary: Donors in the United States, Italy and Spain gave samples during acute or convalescent COVID-19. The cDNA or gDNA used as material had been derived from T cells, B-cell-depleted T cells, or PBMCs.

Original handling: Quantification of nucleated cells was approximated via reference gene primer amplification. Using immunoSEQ multiplex PCR, the repertoire was profiled, and TCRdb retains in-frame clones only, with some absent. The V and J calls and the clone size are those of that table, but D and trimming were determined from the DNA. Of some 120,000 clones in the sample, just over 70% were seen once. The CDR3 contains 14 residues. With 0 bases clipped from V and 4 bases from J, the junction kept 3 bases outside the gene matches. Germline loops: CDR1 MNHEY, CDR2 SVGAGI. The clonotype was recovered from a human donor with acute or convalescent COVID-19. The donor label of this sample is uncertain. This chain links TRBV6-5 with TRBJ2-7; 7 bases line up with TRBD1. The sample taken for sequencing was peripheral blood. The CDR3 DNA reads as TGTGCCAGCAGTTACTCGGCAGGGGGATACGAGCAGTACTTC. Its protein is CASSYSAGGYEQYF.